This T cell receptor (beta chain) was sequenced for a study of blood T cell repertoires in COVID-19. For the study at large: COVID-19 samples from acute and convalescent phases originated in the United States, Italy and Spain.

Data came from immunoSEQ multiplex PCR; TCRdb stores just in-frame clones and leaves some out. Found here are almost 25,000 clones, 82% of them singletons; the top ten hold around 9.3%. This TCR derives from a human donor in a cohort sampled during active COVID-19. Sequencing was done on a sample of peripheral blood.

DNA of the CDR3: TGTGCCAGCAGTGAGTCGGGGATCCGCAATCAGCCCCAGCATTTT. Protein product: CASSESGIRNQPQHF. V is TRBV25-1 and J is TRBJ1-5; D gene ambiguous. The ends were cut back, 3 bases at V and 2 bases at J, with 11 bases in the middle. CDR1 and CDR2 from the germline V gene are MGHDK and SYGVNS. The CDR3 covers 15 residues.